This TCR beta chain was identified in a study of blood T cell repertoires in COVID-19. At the level of the study: The samples span acute and convalescent COVID-19 from the United States, Italy and Spain. PBMCs, B-cell-depleted T cells, or T cells were the source of the cDNA or gDNA that made up the material.

The Seattle patients, enrolled during active infection, were followed longitudinally. Per the original methods: Amplification with reference gene primers provided the estimates of nucleated cell counts. The protocol was immunoSEQ multiplex PCR, while the TCRdb copy is restricted to in-frame clones and leaves out a portion. V and J calls and clone size are as listed in that table; D and trimming were resolved from the DNA. The table includes about 290,000 clones, roughly nine tenths detected once. The sequencing sample was made of peripheral blood. The clonotype comes from a woman under 40 with COVID-19, enrolled during active disease.

In DNA, the CDR3 is TGTGCCAGCAGCCAAGGGTCGGGGATACTCTCTGGGGCCAACGTCCTGACTTTC. This encodes CASSQGSGILSGANVLTF. The chain uses TRBV3-1 (or the pseudogene TRBV3-2) and TRBJ2-6, with TRBD2 as a possible D gene (5 bases). Germline V gene data show CDR1 as LGHDT and CDR2 as YNNKEL (reference sequence). This CDR3 has 18 residues. The V gene lost 1 base and the J gene lost 0 bases, with 13 bases spanning the gap.